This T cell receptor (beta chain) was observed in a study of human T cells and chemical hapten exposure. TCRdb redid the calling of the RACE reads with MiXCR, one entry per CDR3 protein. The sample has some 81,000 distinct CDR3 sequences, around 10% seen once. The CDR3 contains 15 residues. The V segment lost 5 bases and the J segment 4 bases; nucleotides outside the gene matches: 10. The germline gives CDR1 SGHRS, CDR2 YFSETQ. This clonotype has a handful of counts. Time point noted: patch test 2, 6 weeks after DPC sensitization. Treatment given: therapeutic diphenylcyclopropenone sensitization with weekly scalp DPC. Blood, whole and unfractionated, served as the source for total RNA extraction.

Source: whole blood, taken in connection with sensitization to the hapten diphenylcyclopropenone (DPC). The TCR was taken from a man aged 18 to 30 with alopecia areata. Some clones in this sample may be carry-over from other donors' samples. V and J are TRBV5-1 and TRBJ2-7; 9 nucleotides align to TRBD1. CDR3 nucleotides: TGCGCCAGCAGACTTAACACGGGACAGGGATACGAGCAGTACTTC. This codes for CASRLNTGQGYEQYF.